A single sample is the source of the 27 T cell receptor beta chains below, sequenced in a study of cytomegalovirus exposure and HLA in healthy donors. PCR primers comprised 60 Vbeta and 13 Jbeta primers. This table comes from immunoSEQ multiplex PCR, and its TCRdb copy is limited to in-frame clones, with some not included. The table records about 95,000 clones, roughly 71% of them present only once. The sample consisted of PBMCs. Receptors were obtained from a woman aged 35 to 49 in good health and CMV-seronegative.

In nucleotides, the CDR3 is TGTGCCAGCAGCCCACGGCGGGGCGGCAATCAGCCCCAGCATTTT. This encodes CASSPRRGGNQPQHF. The V call is TRBV5-8, the J call TRBJ1-5; D is perhaps TRBD1 (5 bases). This CDR3 has 15 amino acids. Trimming pared 4 bases from V and 2 bases from J, leaving 13 bases between. The germline gives CDR1 SGHTS, CDR2 YDEGEE.

The gene calls are TRBV5-4 and TRBJ2-2, with TRBD2 matching over 13 bases. The CDR3 runs to 17 residues. V was pared by 0 bases and J by 5 bases, with 4 bases of the junction left unmatched. Germline V lookup: CDR1 SGHNT, CDR2 YYREEE (reference sequence). The CDR3: CASSLGLAGGRTGELFF. CDR3 nucleotides: TGTGCCAGCAGCTTGGGACTAGCGGGGGGAAGGACCGGGGAGCTGTTTTTT.

This clone has only one observation. The V gene is TRBV11-2, the J gene TRBJ2-3; D may be TRBD1 (6 bases). Trimming left V 5 bases short and J 8 bases short, with 14 bases between. Germline CDR1 reads SGHAT; CDR2 reads FQNNGV. This CDR3 has 13 residues. The chain's CDR3 is CASSPTQQGTQYF. The CDR3 DNA reads TGTGCCAGCAGCCCGACCCAACAGGGTACGCAGTATTTT.

The CDR3 region is CASSLIQGRDEQYF. Written as DNA, the CDR3 is TGTGCCAGCAGCTTGATACAGGGACGGGACGAGCAGTACTTC. The chain carries TRBV5-6 and TRBJ2-7, with D perhaps matching TRBD1 (6 bases). The CDR3 covers 14 residues. CDR1 and CDR2 from the germline V gene are SGHDT and YYEEEE. V lost 1 base to trimming and J lost 5 bases, with 13 bases between them.

The J gene is TRBJ2-7, the V gene TRBV6-1, with a weak D call TRBD2 (6 bases). Germline lookup yields CDR1 MNHNS and CDR2 SASEGT. This CDR3 comprises 12 residues. The CDR3 nucleotides are TGTGCTGTGGAGGGGCTCCACTACGAGCAGTACTTC. It is translated as CAVEGLHYEQYF.

This sequence joins TRBV27 and TRBJ2-7; the D is unclear. Germline loops: CDR1 MNHEY, CDR2 SMNVEV (reference sequence). This CDR3 region has 13 residues. The V and J ends lost 4 bases and 3 bases respectively, with 10 bases between them. DNA of the CDR3: TGTGCCAGCAGTTCGCTCAACAGCTACGAGCAGTACTTC. As protein: CASSSLNSYEQYF.

Only one count was recorded for this clone. The CDR3 region is CASSPRTGEDYGYTF. CDR3 DNA: TGCGCCAGCAGCCCACGGACAGGGGAAGACTATGGCTACACCTTC. The V call is TRBV5-1, the J call TRBJ1-2; 9 bases match TRBD1. Germline V CDR1 and CDR2: SGHRS, YFSETQ. With V trimmed by 4 bases and J by 3 bases, 7 bases remained unmatched. This CDR3 spans 15 amino acids. Looking up the rest from reference TRBV5-1 and TRBJ1-2 gives the full variable domain: KAGVTQTPRYLIKTRGQQVTLSCSPISGHRSVSWYQQTPGQGLQFLFEYFSETQRNKGNFPGRFSGRQFSNSRSEMNVSTLELGDSALYLCASSPRTGEDYGYTFGSGTRLTVV.

This chain joins TRBV18 and TRBJ1-1; unclear D gene. Trimming removed 2 bases from V and 3 bases from J, with 7 bases in between. Looked up from germline, CDR1 is KGHSH and CDR2 is LQKENI. CDR3 length: 13 residues. Here the CDR3 reads CASSPNRDTEAFF. The CDR3 nucleotides are TGTGCCAGCTCACCAAACCGGGACACTGAAGCTTTCTTT.

The J gene is TRBJ1-5, the V gene TRBV6-7, with TRBD1 as a possible D gene (6 bases). TRBV6-7 is an ORF for which the function is uncertain. With 0 bases removed from V and 0 bases from J, the gap between germline ends came to 9 bases. The CDR3 totals 16 residues. This CDR3 is CASSYSGQYSNQPQHF. The CDR3 DNA reads TGTGCCAGCAGTTACTCCGGACAGTATAGCAATCAGCCCCAGCATTTT.

This clone was counted a single time. The chain recombines TRBV19 with TRBJ2-5; the D gene is possibly TRBD2 (8 bases). CDR1 LNHDA and CDR2 SQIVND come from the germline V gene (reference sequence). Trimming stripped 3 bases from V and 5 bases from J, with 19 bases between. This CDR3 spans 16 amino acids. CDR3 amino acids: CASSIGLQGTSETQYF. DNA for the CDR3: TGTGCCAGTAGTATTGGGTTACAGGGGACTAGTGAGACCCAGTACTTC.

The V call is TRBV7-6, the J call TRBJ1-1, with TRBD1 identical over 10 bases. Per the germline V gene, CDR1 is SGHVS and CDR2 is FNYEAQ. This CDR3 has 16 residues. Trimming removed 2 bases from V and 4 bases from J; junction bases left unmatched: 7. The CDR3 DNA follows: TGTGCCAGCAGCTTATATGACAGGGGGCTGATCACTGAAGCTTTCTTT. This gives the protein CASSLYDRGLITEAFF.

This clone was recorded a few times. V gene TRBV7-9 combines with J gene TRBJ2-5; TRBD2 agrees at 12 bases. With 2 bases clipped from V and 5 bases from J, the junction kept 9 bases outside the gene matches. The CDR3 has 17 residues. Germline V gives CDR1 SEHNR, CDR2 FQNEAQ (reference sequence). The CDR3 is CASSLRSSGGAWETQYF. Here the CDR3 DNA reads TGTGCCAGCAGCTTACGGTCTAGCGGGGGGGCCTGGGAGACCCAGTACTTC.

This chain links TRBV30 with TRBJ2-7; 8 bases align to TRBD1. In germline, CDR1 is GTSNPN, CDR2 SVGIG (reference sequence). V lost 2 bases to trimming and J lost 6 bases; unmatched junction nucleotides: 12. The CDR3 is made up of 15 amino acids. The CDR3: CAWSPPGQDLPEQYF. Here the CDR3 DNA reads TGTGCCTGGAGTCCACCGGGACAGGACTTACCCGAGCAGTACTTC.

The V and J genes are TRBV27 and TRBJ1-2; TRBD1 matches at 9 bases. Germline V lookup: CDR1 MNHEY, CDR2 SMNVEV (reference sequence). The CDR3 consists of 15 residues. Trimming took 4 bases from V and 5 from J; bases not matched to a gene: 8. CDR3 DNA: TGTGCCAGCAGTTGGGGACAGGGAGGAAAATATGGCTACACCTTC. It codes for CASSWGQGGKYGYTF.

This chain joins TRBV10-3 and TRBJ2-5, with a tentative D call TRBD1 (6 bases). With 11 bases removed from V and 4 bases from J, the gap between germline ends came to 14 bases. The CDR3 runs 12 residues. The V gene's germline CDR1 is ENHRY and CDR2 SYGVKD. In DNA, the CDR3 is TGTGCCTCAGGGGCAGGCGGAGAGACCCAGTACTTC. Its protein product is CASGAGGETQYF.

The rearrangement joins TRBV2 to TRBJ2-1, with 9 bases identical to TRBD2. Germline V gene data show CDR1 as SNHLY and CDR2 as FYNNEI. This CDR3 region has 14 residues. The V gene end was trimmed by 7 bases and the J gene end by 7 bases; junction bases not matched to a gene: 8. The CDR3 spells CASNLGLARNEQFF. CDR3 bases: TGTGCCAGCAATTTAGGACTAGCGCGAAATGAGCAGTTCTTC.

The genes are TRBV27 and TRBJ2-5, with D hard to call. Trimming pared 3 bases from V and 2 bases from J, leaving 13 bases between. This CDR3 is built from 15 residues. The germline V gene encodes CDR1 MNHEY and CDR2 SMNVEV (reference sequence). The CDR3 nucleotides are TGTGCCAGCAGTTTCGGGTTGTCCTTGCAAGAGACCCAGTACTTC. Encoded protein: CASSFGLSLQETQYF.

This clone was recorded only once. J is TRBJ2-6 and V is TRBV7-2, with 7 bases fitting TRBD1. Germline CDR1 and CDR2: SGHTA and FQGNSA. V lost 2 bases to trimming and J lost 2 bases; unmatched junction nucleotides: 3. The CDR3 totals 16 residues. This chain's CDR3 is CASSLQGVTGANVLTF. CDR3 bases: TGTGCCAGCAGCTTACAGGGGGTCACTGGGGCCAACGTCCTGACTTTC.

The genes are TRBV5-1 and TRBJ1-2; D is unclear. Germline assignment: CDR1 SGHRS and CDR2 YFSETQ. Trimming took off 1 base at V and 4 bases at J, with 14 bases between the two ends. The CDR3 is made up of 15 amino acids. Here the CDR3 DNA reads TGCGCCAGCAGCTTGCATACCCTAAACTCCTATGGCTACACCTTC. It encodes CASSLHTLNSYGYTF.

This chain connects TRBV7-2 to TRBJ2-1; 7 bases match TRBD1. J was trimmed by 4 bases and V by 4 bases; bases with no gene match: 10. The CDR3 loop spans 16 amino acids. Germline CDR1 is SGHTA and CDR2 is FQGNSA. In DNA form, the CDR3 reads TGTGCCAGCAGCTCCCTCAGGGGGAAGGGGTACAATGAGCAGTTCTTC. It codes for CASSSLRGKGYNEQFF. The full variable domain, in which reference TRBV7-2 and TRBJ2-1 provide the parts outside the CDR3, is GAGVSQSPSNKVTEKGKDVELRCDPISGHTALYWYRQSLGQGLEFLIYFQGNSAPDKSGLPSDRFSAERTGGSVSTLTIQRTQQEDSAVYLCASSSLRGKGYNEQFFGPGTRLTVL.

This chain uses TRBV28 with TRBJ2-7; 11 bases line up with TRBD1. The germline gives CDR1 MDHEN, CDR2 SYDVKM. The CDR3 covers 14 residues. The trim removed 6 bases at V and 7 bases at J, leaving 8 bases unmatched. Written as DNA, the CDR3 is TGTGCCAGCAGGGGGACAGGGGGAGGGTGGGAGCAGTACTTC. Its translation: CASRGTGGGWEQYF.

The chain is built from TRBV18 and TRBJ1-1; TRBD1 might be the D (5 bases). V lost 2 bases and J 4 bases, leaving 11 bases between the germline ends. The germline V gene has CDR1 KGHSH and CDR2 LQKENI. The CDR3 has 14 amino acids. CDR3 protein: CASSPGGAGTEAFF. Here the CDR3 DNA reads TGTGCCAGCTCACCAGGAGGGGCAGGCACTGAAGCTTTCTTT.

This clone turned up a few times. The gene calls are TRBV5-3 and TRBJ1-5; 9 nucleotides match TRBD1. TRBV5-3 qualifies as an ORF whose function is uncertain. With 4 bases clipped from V and 6 bases from J, the junction kept 5 bases outside the gene matches. This CDR3 region has 14 residues. CDR3 DNA sequence: TGTGCCAGAAGCCCCGGACAGGGGAGTCAGCCCCAGCATTTT. This translates into CARSPGQGSQPQHF.

This clone was observed a few times. The V gene is TRBV20-1, the J gene TRBJ1-1; D call uncertain. Trimming left V 1 base short and J 3 bases short, with 3 bases between. This CDR3 contains 11 residues. Germline CDR1 reads DFQATT; CDR2 reads SNEGSKA (reference sequence). The CDR3 here is CSARADTEAFF. CDR3 coding DNA: TGCAGTGCTAGAGCGGACACTGAAGCTTTCTTT.

V and J are TRBV5-1 and TRBJ2-5, with 7 bases matching TRBD2. The CDR3 runs to 14 residues. Germline values: CDR1 SGHRS, CDR2 YFSETQ. The trim removed 4 bases at V and 4 bases at J, leaving 7 bases unmatched. DNA for the CDR3: TGCGCCAGCAGCCTGCTGTGGGGGGGAGAGACCCAGTACTTC. Translated: CASSLLWGGETQYF.

The gene calls are TRBV25-1 and TRBJ1-6, with D unresolved. Germline V gives CDR1 MGHDK, CDR2 SYGVNS. Trimming took 6 bases from V and 7 from J, leaving 13 bases between them. There are 14 residues in the CDR3. CDR3: CASSAAIGNSPLHF. CDR3 nucleotide sequence: TGTGCCAGCAGCGCCGCCATTGGCAATTCACCCCTCCACTTT.

The chain recombines TRBV6-1 with TRBJ2-7; D gene unclear. V was pared by 1 base and J by 3 bases, with 7 bases between. Germline CDR1 is MNHNS and CDR2 is SASEGT. This CDR3 is built from 13 residues. CDR3 nucleotide sequence: TGTGCCAGCAGTGAAGGGCAACGCTACGAGCAGTACTTC. It codes for CASSEGQRYEQYF.